The entry that follows covers one T cell receptor beta chain sequence. Random hexamers were used to reverse transcribe an amount of about 0.5 to 1 ug RNA. Amplification of TCR beta CDR3 across 54 Vbeta and 13 Jbeta was performed with immunoSEQ multiplex PCR. TCRdb fed the immunoSEQ multiplex PCR reads into MiXCR, producing one record per CDR3 protein. The sample gives 150,000 to 190,000 distinct CDR3 sequences, roughly 95% of which show up once; about 0.17% is in the top ten. V lost 4 bases to trimming and J lost 8 bases, with 8 bases between them. The CDR3 sequence is 11 residues long. CDR1 is SQVTM and CDR2 is ANQGSEA in the germline V gene. This entry belongs to a study of CD8 T cells in Susac syndrome. Study context: Blood was drawn from Susac syndrome patients while they were therapy-naive, on corticosteroids, or on intravenous immunoglobulin alone.

Sequencing of TCR beta was performed on blood CD8+ T cells and on blood CD4+ T cells. Patients with Susac syndrome showed fulfilment of recently defined diagnostic criteria for definite or probable disease. The sequenced sample was CD4+ T cells from PBMCs. This receptor was identified in a human donor with Susac syndrome. This rearrangement joins TRBV29-1 to TRBJ2-2, with D perhaps TRBD1 or TRBD2 (5 bases each). The CDR3: CSVAGAGELFF. CDR3 coding DNA: TGCAGCGTTGCCGGGGCTGGGGAGCTGTTTTTT.